These 9 T cell receptor beta chains came from one sample sequenced in a study of beta chain features in type 1 diabetes (dated by TCRdb to between 2017 and 2018). The method was the immunoSEQ multiplex PCR assay. The entire amount of isolated RNA was reverse transcribed using the High Capacity cDNA Reverse Transcription Kit, so the sequenced TCRB transcripts were expressed ones. Imported from immuneACCESS, the table was reduced by TCRdb to in-frame sequences with V and J called. These copies leave out some clones; in studies compared against another copy, an unresolved V gene accounts for under half, and the cause of the remainder is not known. This sample is represented by 970,000 or so clones; about a sixth of them were singletons. The ten largest clones take up around 0.02% of the sample. The sequenced sample was naive CD4+ T cells from blood. The cell subset or site label on this specimen signifies: true naive CD4+ T cells. Source of these receptors: a woman aged 18-29 years in good health.

The chain recombines TRBV28 with TRBJ2-5; 7 bases map to TRBD1. V shed 4 bases and J 5 bases; nucleotides not matched to a gene: 13. This CDR3 has 16 residues. From germline, CDR1 is MDHEN and CDR2 SYDVKM. The chain's CDR3 is CASSSIIGQVKETQYF. The CDR3 DNA reads TGTGCCAGCAGTTCCATCATCGGACAGGTCAAGGAGACCCAGTACTTC.

This clone has just a few counts. This chain links TRBV28 with TRBJ2-3, with TRBD2 matching over 8 bases. This CDR3 contains 14 residues. Germline CDR1 MDHEN, CDR2 SYDVKM. Unmatched junction bases numbered 7, after V lost 7 bases and J lost 4 bases. The CDR3 DNA reads TGTGCCAGCATAGGAGCGGGAGAATCAGATACGCAGTATTTT. Amino acid sequence: CASIGAGESDTQYF.

This chain connects TRBV18 to TRBJ2-1; D unclear. Germline V gives CDR1 KGHSH, CDR2 LQKENI. The CDR3 extends over 12 amino acids. V was clipped by 8 bases and J by 7 bases, with 12 bases between them. The CDR3 protein is CASTSGENEQFF. The CDR3, as DNA: TGTGCCAGCACCTCTGGGGAAAATGAGCAGTTCTTC.

Here the CDR3 reads CASSLGLSGSADTQYF. CDR3 bases: TGTGCCAGCAGCTTGGGCTTAAGCGGGAGCGCAGATACGCAGTATTTT. The chain recombines TRBV5-8 with TRBJ2-3, with 8 bases identical to TRBD2. CDR1 is SGHTS, CDR2 YDEGEE, per germline. The CDR3 covers 16 residues. Trimming took 0 bases from V and 4 from J; bases not matched to a gene: 7.

This clone was counted a few times. The V gene is TRBV6-5, the J gene TRBJ1-2; tentative D call: TRBD1 (5 bases). The V end lost 8 bases, the J end lost 2 bases, and 15 bases lay between the germline ends. The CDR3 has 14 residues. Germline CDR1 reads MNHEY; CDR2 reads SVGAGI. CDR3 in amino acids: CASLAPEGNYGYTF. CDR3 nucleotide sequence: TGTGCCAGCCTGGCACCGGAGGGGAACTATGGCTACACCTTC.

This clone has just a few counts. V is TRBV7-3 and J is TRBJ2-1, with 10 bases identical to TRBD2. Trimming took 1 base from V and 7 from J; bases not matched to a gene: 7. From germline, CDR1 is SGHTA and CDR2 FQGTGA. The CDR3 is made up of 16 amino acids. CDR3 loop: CASSLIPSGRMNEQFF. The CDR3 bases are TGTGCCAGCAGCTTAATTCCTAGCGGGAGAATGAATGAGCAGTTCTTC.

Only a few counts were recorded for this clone. The chain couples TRBV5-1 to TRBJ2-1, with no clear D. Germline V lookup: CDR1 SGHRS, CDR2 YFSETQ. Trimming cost V 0 bases and J 0 bases, with 10 bases left between them. The CDR3 is 16 residues long. The CDR3 is CASSLVGSSSYNEQFF. CDR3 nucleotide sequence: TGCGCCAGCAGCTTGGTAGGCTCGAGCTCCTACAATGAGCAGTTCTTC.

This chain uses TRBV5-1 with TRBJ2-3; TRBD2 might be the D (6 bases). Germline V gene sequence: CDR1 SGHRS, CDR2 YFSETQ. V lost 2 bases, J lost 0 bases, and 10 bases lay in between. The CDR3 is made up of 15 amino acids. The CDR3 DNA follows: TGCGCCAGCAGCTTTTATGGGGGGAGCACAGATACGCAGTATTTT. Its protein product is CASSFYGGSTDTQYF.

A note on this clone: The sample carries other DNA sequences with the same CDR3. The V and J genes are TRBV18 and TRBJ2-2, with D unclear. Germline loops: CDR1 KGHSH, CDR2 LQKENI. The V and J ends lost 3 bases and 1 base respectively, with 3 bases between them. The CDR3 is 13 residues long. CDR3 region: CASSPQNTGELFF. CDR3 in DNA: TGTGCCAGCTCACCCCAGAACACCGGGGAGCTGTTTTTT.